The clone carrying this T cell receptor beta chain has a count of ten or more. The antigen is not known. Per germline, CDR1 SGHVS and CDR2 FNYEAQ. The length of the CDR3 is 15 residues. Trimming left V 6 bases short and J 2 bases short, with 15 bases between. The sample is drawn from a study of T cells after yellow fever vaccination. Overall study results and limits: Researchers cautioned that FACS-sorted repertoires could harbor abundant clonotypes contaminating from the bulk population. Few clonotypes appeared in both CD4 and CD8 compartments.

A single record per CDR3 protein comes from TCRdb applying MiXCR to the 5' RACE reads. The sample records about 320,000 distinct CDR3 sequences, over 3.5% being singletons. The sequence was collected from a man in his late teens or twenties who received the YFV17D yellow fever vaccine. The sequencing used PBMCs, collected 15 days after the yellow fever booster vaccination. V usage is TRBV7-6 and J usage is TRBJ2-3; D is perhaps TRBD2 (6 bases). The CDR3: CASSGTPAYTDTQYF. CDR3 nucleotides: TGTGCCAGCAGTGGGACTCCTGCTTACACAGATACGCAGTATTTT.